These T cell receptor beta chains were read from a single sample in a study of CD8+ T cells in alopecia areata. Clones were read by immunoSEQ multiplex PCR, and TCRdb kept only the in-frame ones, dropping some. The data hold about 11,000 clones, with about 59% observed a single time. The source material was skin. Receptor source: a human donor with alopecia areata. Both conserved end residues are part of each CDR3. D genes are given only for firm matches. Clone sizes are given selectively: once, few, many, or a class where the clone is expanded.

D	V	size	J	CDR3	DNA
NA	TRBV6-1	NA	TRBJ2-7	CASSPSMSYEQYF	TGTGCCAGCAGTCCTTCGATGTCCTACGAGCAGTACTTC
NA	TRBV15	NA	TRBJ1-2	CATSRDRGDRVGGYTF	TGTGCCACCAGCAGAGATCGGGGGGATAGGGTTGGAGGCTACACCTTC
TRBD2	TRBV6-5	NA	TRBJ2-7	CASRRGGPYEQYF	TGTGCCAGCAGGAGGGGAGGGCCCTACGAGCAGTACTTC
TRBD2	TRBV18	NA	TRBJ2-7	CASSPLESSGRSAYEQYF	TGTGCCAGCTCACCACTTGAGTCAAGCGGGAGGTCCGCCTACGAGCAGTACTTC
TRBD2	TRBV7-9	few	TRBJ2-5	CASSSLAGVMETQYF	TGTGCCAGCAGCTCCCTAGCGGGAGTAATGGAGACCCAGTACTTC
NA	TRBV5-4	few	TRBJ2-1	CASSPEATTYNEQFF	TGTGCCAGCAGCCCCGAGGCGACCACCTACAATGAGCAGTTCTTC
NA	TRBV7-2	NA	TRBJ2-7	CASTFGGSSYEQYF	TGTGCCAGCACCTTTGGAGGGTCCTCCTACGAGCAGTACTTC
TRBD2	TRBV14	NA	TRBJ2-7	CASSQDYQRGPRDEQYF	TGTGCCAGCAGCCAAGATTACCAGCGGGGGCCGAGGGACGAGCAGTACTTC
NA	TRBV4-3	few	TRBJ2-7	CASSQVVGESSYEQYF	TGCGCCAGCAGCCAAGTCGTCGGGGAGAGCTCCTACGAGCAGTACTTC
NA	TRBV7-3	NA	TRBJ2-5	CASSSGGTQYF	TGTGCCAGCAGCTCCGGGGGGACCCAGTACTTC
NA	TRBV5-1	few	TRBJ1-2	CASSYAGAMVNGYTF	TGCGCCAGCAGCTACGCGGGGGCGATGGTGAATGGCTACACCTTC
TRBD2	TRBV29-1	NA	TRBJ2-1	CSVEVGLVAGAYNEQFF	TGCAGCGTTGAAGTTGGGCTAGTAGCGGGAGCTTACAATGAGCAGTTCTTC
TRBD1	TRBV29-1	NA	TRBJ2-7	CSAMGQGYEQYF	TGCAGCGCAATGGGACAGGGCTACGAGCAGTACTTC
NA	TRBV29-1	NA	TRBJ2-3	CSVDTRPDTQYF	TGCAGCGTTGACACTCGGCCGGATACGCAGTATTTT
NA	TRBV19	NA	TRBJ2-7	CASSTDGYEQYF	TGTGCCAGTAGTACCGACGGATACGAGCAGTACTTC
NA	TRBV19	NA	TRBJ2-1	CASSIAPVPYNEQFF	TGTGCCAGTAGTATCGCCCCGGTACCTTACAATGAGCAGTTCTTC
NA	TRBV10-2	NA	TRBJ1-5	CASSDREGRQPQHF	TGCGCCAGCAGTGACAGGGAAGGTCGGCAGCCCCAGCATTTT
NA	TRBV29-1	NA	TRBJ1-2	CSVAGQPTDYGYTF	TGCAGCGTTGCTGGGCAGCCTACCGACTATGGCTACACCTTC
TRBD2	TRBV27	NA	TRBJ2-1	CASSLKRGHAYNEQFF	TGTGCCAGCAGTTTAAAGCGGGGGCACGCCTACAATGAGCAGTTCTTC
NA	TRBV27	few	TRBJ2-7	CASSFLDRTYEQYF	TGTGCCAGCAGTTTCTTGGACCGCACCTACGAGCAGTACTTC